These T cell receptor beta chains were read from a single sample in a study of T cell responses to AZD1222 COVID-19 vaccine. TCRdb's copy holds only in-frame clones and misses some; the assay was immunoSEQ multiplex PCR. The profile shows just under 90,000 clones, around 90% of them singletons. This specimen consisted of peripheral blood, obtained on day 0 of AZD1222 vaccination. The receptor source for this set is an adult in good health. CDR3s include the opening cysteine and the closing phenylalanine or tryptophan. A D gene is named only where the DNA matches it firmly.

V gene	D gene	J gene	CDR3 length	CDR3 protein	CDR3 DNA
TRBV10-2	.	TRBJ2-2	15	CASGGPGGITGELFF	TGCGCCAGCGGAGGCCCAGGGGGGATTACCGGGGAGCTGTTTTTT
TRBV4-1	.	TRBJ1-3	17	CASSQEETPYSGNTIYF	TGCGCCAGCAGCCAAGAGGAAACACCCTACTCTGGAAACACCATATATTTT
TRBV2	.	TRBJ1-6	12	CASKILNSPLHF	TGTGCCAGCAAAATCCTAAATTCACCCCTCCACTTT
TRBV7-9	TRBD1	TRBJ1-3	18	CASSWRGTGNSSGNTIYF	TGTGCCAGCAGCTGGAGGGGGACAGGGAATAGTTCGGGAAACACCATATATTTT
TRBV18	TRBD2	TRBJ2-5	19	CASSPLVAGGRAGIETQYF	TGTGCCAGCTCACCACTAGTCGCTGGCGGGAGGGCCGGGATCGAGACCCAGTACTTC
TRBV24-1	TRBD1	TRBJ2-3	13	CAAQLTGTDTQYF	TGTGCCGCACAACTGACAGGGACAGATACGCAGTATTTT
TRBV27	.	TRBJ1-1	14	CASSPVAVHTEAFF	TGTGCCAGCAGTCCCGTGGCGGTACACACTGAAGCTTTCTTT
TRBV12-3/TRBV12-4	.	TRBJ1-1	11	CASSKNTEAFF	TGTGCCAGCAGTAAGAACACTGAAGCTTTCTTT
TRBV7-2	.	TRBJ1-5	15	CASSPGQYSNQPQHF	TGTGCCAGCAGCCCCGGACAGTATAGCAATCAGCCCCAGCATTTT
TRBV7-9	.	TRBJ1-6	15	CASSLSAGLNSPLHF	TGTGCCAGCAGCTTATCAGCGGGACTCAATTCACCCCTCCACTTT
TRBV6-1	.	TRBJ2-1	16	CASSETPSVSYNEQFF	TGTGCCAGCAGTGAGACCCCTAGCGTCTCCTACAATGAGCAGTTCTTC
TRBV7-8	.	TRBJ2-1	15	CASSPRATGYNEQFF	TGTGCCAGCAGCCCAAGGGCCACAGGGTACAATGAGCAGTTCTTC
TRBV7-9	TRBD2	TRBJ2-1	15	CASSSLGLAGYEQFF	TGTGCCAGCAGCTCACTGGGACTAGCGGGATATGAGCAGTTCTTC